This T cell receptor (beta chain) originates from a study of chemoradiotherapy in HPV16-positive cancers. The assay was immunoSEQ multiplex PCR, and TCRdb's table has in-frame clones only and misses some. The table records about 16,000 clones, more than 75% of them present only once. V shed 6 bases and J 1 base; nucleotides not matched to a gene: 2. Germline V gene data show CDR1 as KGHSH and CDR2 as LQKENI. This CDR3 has 13 residues. The source is a human donor with HPV-associated anogenital cancer. The specimen was taken from a patient who underwent chemoradiotherapy. The rearrangement uses TRBV18 and TRBJ1-1, with TRBD1 identical over 7 bases. This CDR3 is CASSGTANTEAFF. In nucleotides, the CDR3 is TGTGCCAGCTCCGGGACAGCGAACACTGAAGCTTTCTTT.